These T cell receptor beta chains were read from a single sample in a study of cytomegalovirus exposure and HLA in healthy donors. Generated by immunoSEQ multiplex PCR, the TCRdb table keeps only in-frame clones and is missing some. The table lists 75,000 to 85,000 clones. Sequenced input: PBMCs. The receptors here all came from a man aged 18 to 35 in good health and CMV-seropositive. The CDR3 runs from the conserved cysteine through the conserved F or W.

j_call v_call cdr3_aa
TRBJ1-1 TRBV2 CATPQKNTEAFF
TRBJ2-1 TRBV2 CASIPGGVSSYNEQFF
TRBJ1-2 TRBV18 CASSPMRANYGYTF
TRBJ2-7 TRBV13 CASSLVGGRSHEQYF
TRBJ1-5 TRBV9 CASSVDRESNQPQHF
TRBJ1-2 TRBV6-1 CASSRQRDYGYTF
TRBJ2-1 TRBV20-1 CSAQDRVEQFF
TRBJ1-1 TRBV6-1 CASGMTGRTEAFF
TRBJ2-7 TRBV14 CASSQVPGQGLYEQYF
TRBJ1-1 TRBV7-6 CASSYTQGIAFF
TRBJ1-6 TRBV4-1 CASSPRGEAVTLHF
TRBJ2-1 TRBV7-8 CASNLVGDTSYNEQFF
TRBJ1-4 TRBV28 CASSFSGDEKLFF
TRBJ2-7 TRBV7-6 CASTQELGEQYF
TRBJ2-1 TRBV6-1 CASSGGLAGRFF
TRBJ1-3 TRBV6-6 CASSEESGNTIYF
TRBJ1-2 TRBV6-4 CASSDGTQGGGYGYTF
TRBJ2-3 TRBV4-1 CASSPGLAGVLSTDTQYF
TRBJ2-7 TRBV4-2 CASSQLAGLNYEQYF
TRBJ1-2 TRBV11-2 CASSLDDARGNYGYTF
TRBJ2-7 TRBV10-3 CAISESGLAGGPYEQYF
TRBJ1-1 TRBV5-1 CASSPTDRVNTEAFF
TRBJ1-2 TRBV11-2 CASSVTDLGSGGYTF
TRBJ1-5 TRBV5-6 CASSWGQGRNQPQHF
TRBJ2-3 TRBV7-2 CASSPGLGGSDTQYF
TRBJ1-1 TRBV27 CASSARGPEAFF
TRBJ2-1 TRBV6-4 CASSAGTSGGHEQFF
TRBJ1-5 TRBV6-1 CASSDGTGDYGGQPQHF
TRBJ1-2 TRBV9 CASSVGQMYGYTF
TRBJ1-4 TRBV15 CATSPDRLATNEKLFF
TRBJ2-7 TRBV18 CASSPMGLAGFYEQYF
TRBJ2-5 TRBV5-1 CASSSQGYQETQYF
TRBJ1-5 TRBV7-9 CASSLAYSTPQHF
TRBJ2-5 TRBV27 CASSGLAGVYQETQYF
TRBJ1-1 TRBV30 CACPRGSTEAFF
TRBJ2-1 TRBV19 CASSLLPGTGSSYNEQFF
TRBJ2-1 TRBV6-4 CASSDSLNPYNEQFF
TRBJ1-1 TRBV15 CATSSQGFAEAFF
TRBJ2-1 TRBV9 CASSGHRSGEFF
TRBJ2-7 TRBV28 CASSLFRTARSYEQYF
TRBJ2-2 TRBV19 CASCRRMNTGELFF
TRBJ1-1 TRBV5-6 CASSPPDGTQAFF
TRBJ2-2 TRBV9 CASSVGGKSTGELFF